This TCR beta chain emerged from a study of shared clonotypes between healthy human individuals. Study at large: The study enrolled a couple of women and a few men aged 18 to 49. Study-level findings and limits: Rarefaction revealed incomplete sorted-subset sequencing despite large depth. It was the few donors that limited the genetic and exposure-history diversity represented.

Selected positively for CCR7 and CD45RO-negative, naive CD8 cells excluded terminally differentiated effector memory CD45RA+ cells. About this clone: The antigen is not known.

Germline V gene data show CDR1 as GTSNPN and CDR2 as SVGIG (reference sequence). V was cut by 4 bases and J by 5 bases, with 20 bases left in between. CDR3 length equals 15 residues. Assay: immunoSEQ multiplex PCR; the TCRdb copy retains only in-frame clones and omits some. The repertoire has about 2.1 million clones, under 95% of them found once; the top ten carry roughly 1.7%. The rearrangement uses TRBV30 and TRBJ1-1; the D gene is possibly TRBD1 (5 bases). The sequencing input was naive CD8+ T cells from PBMCs. The clonotype was recovered from a man between 18 and 35 years old in good health. Some clones in this sample may be carry-over from other donors' samples. CDR3 DNA: TGTGCCTGGATCAACCCCCTCAGGGCGCGAACTGAAGCTTTCTTT. It translates to CAWINPLRARTEAFF.